These 17 T cell receptor beta chains share one sample of origin, sequenced in a study of control samples from healthy donors and cancer patients. Sequenced by immunoSEQ multiplex PCR; TCRdb stores in-frame clones only, minus some. The data contain about 150,000 clones, approximately 91% of them singletons. The sample consisted of blood. Receptors were obtained from a man younger than 45 in good health.

This clone has only one observation. The V and J genes are TRBV12-3 or TRBV12-4 and TRBJ1-2; D not resolved. The CDR3 extends over 13 amino acids. V was cut by 2 bases and J by 2 bases, with 6 bases left in between. CDR3 in DNA: TGTGCCAGCAGTTTAAGGCCCAACTATGGCTACACCTTC. It translates to CASSLRPNYGYTF.

The J gene is TRBJ1-2, the V gene TRBV2; D is unclear. CDR1 SNHLY and CDR2 FYNNEI come from the germline V gene. This CDR3 spans 15 amino acids. Trimming cost V 1 base and J 4 bases, with 13 bases left between them. This CDR3 is CASSEETSAAYGYTF. In nucleotides, the CDR3 is TGTGCCAGCAGTGAAGAAACCTCAGCGGCCTATGGCTACACCTTC. The full variable domain, with the rest looked up from reference TRBV2 and TRBJ1-2, is EPEVTQTPSHQVTQMGQEVILRCVPISNHLYFYWYRQILGQKVEFLVSFYNNEISEKSEIFDDQFSVERPDGSNFTLKIRSTKLEDSAMYFCASSEETSAAYGYTFGSGTRLTVV.

The chain recombines TRBV5-1 with TRBJ1-2; maybe TRBD1 (5 bases). This CDR3 spans 14 amino acids. V was clipped by 4 bases and J by 4 bases, with 14 bases between them. The germline gives CDR1 SGHRS, CDR2 YFSETQ. The CDR3 is CASSRGTDGYGYTF. The CDR3 DNA follows: TGCGCCAGCAGCAGAGGGACTGATGGCTATGGCTACACCTTC.

The DNA of the CDR3 is TGTGCCAGCAGCTTAAGCGGGAGACGTACAGATACGCAGTATTTT. Translating gives CASSLSGRRTDTQYF. The rearrangement uses TRBV7-9 and TRBJ2-3, with 8 bases that match TRBD2. CDR1 is SEHNR and CDR2 is FQNEAQ in the germline V gene (reference sequence). The CDR3 consists of 15 residues. Germline trimming cut 2 bases from V and 3 bases from J; bases unmatched to any gene: 4.

V usage is TRBV5-1 and J usage is TRBJ2-7, with TRBD1 identical over 9 bases. The CDR3 runs 15 residues. V shed 4 bases and J 3 bases; nucleotides not matched to a gene: 8. Germline assignment: CDR1 SGHRS and CDR2 YFSETQ. This CDR3 is CASSRGQGQGYEQYF. The CDR3 DNA is TGCGCCAGCAGCCGCGGACAGGGGCAGGGCTACGAGCAGTACTTC.

The chain uses TRBV6-5 and TRBJ2-1; D is ambiguous. The CDR3 covers 13 residues. V was clipped by 6 bases and J by 12 bases, with 18 bases between them. Germline loops: CDR1 MNHEY, CDR2 SVGAGI. CDR3 region: CASSSRLGYGQFF. The DNA for the CDR3 is TGTGCCAGCAGCTCCCGACTCGGATATGGGCAGTTCTTC.

Notes on this clone: Other DNA variants within this sample encode the same CDR3. The CDR3 spells CASSQDRGLGEQYF. CDR3 coding DNA: TGTGCCAGCAGCCAAGACAGGGGGCTAGGCGAGCAGTACTTC. The chain employs TRBV3-1 (or the pseudogene TRBV3-2) and TRBJ2-7; 8 nucleotides align to TRBD1. The CDR3 runs 14 residues. With V trimmed by 0 bases and J by 6 bases, 4 bases remained unmatched. CDR1 LGHDT and CDR2 YNNKEL come from the germline V gene (reference sequence).

V usage is TRBV2 and J usage is TRBJ1-5; D may be TRBD1 (5 bases). There are 17 residues in the CDR3. CDR1 is SNHLY and CDR2 is FYNNEI in the germline V gene. Trimming removed 2 bases at V and 1 base at J, with 15 bases between. CDR3 DNA: TGTGCCAGCAGTGAACGTGAAGGGGTTAAGAGCAATCAGCCCCAGCATTTT. Translated: CASSEREGVKSNQPQHF.

The chain carries TRBV7-2 and TRBJ2-1, with 12 bases fitting TRBD2. The CDR3 totals 19 residues. The germline V gene has CDR1 SGHTA and CDR2 FQGNSA. Trimming at V came to 1 base and at J to 0 bases, leaving 7 bases not matched to a gene. The CDR3 DNA follows: TGTGCCAGCAGCTTAGGGGGACTAGCGGGTGTTATCTCCTACAATGAGCAGTTCTTC. Its protein product is CASSLGGLAGVISYNEQFF.

The genes are TRBV7-9 and TRBJ2-5; 11 bases fit TRBD2. Germline V gives CDR1 SEHNR, CDR2 FQNEAQ (reference sequence). The CDR3 is 17 residues long. Trimming removed 4 bases from V and 1 base from J; junction bases left unmatched: 8. The CDR3 coding sequence is TGTGCCAGCAGCTCATCCACTAGCGGGGGTACCCAAGAGACCCAGTACTTC. Its protein product is CASSSSTSGGTQETQYF.

The genes are TRBV9 and TRBJ1-4; the match to TRBD1 covers 10 bases. This CDR3 region has 15 residues. Germline V gives CDR1 SGDLS, CDR2 YYNGEE. The J segment lost 8 bases and the V segment lost 4 bases, leaving 8 bases of the junction unmatched. The CDR3 loop reads CASSLSGTGDEKLFF. CDR3 sequence (DNA): TGTGCCAGCAGCTTATCCGGGACAGGGGACGAAAAACTGTTTTTT.

The chain employs TRBV12-5 and TRBJ2-2; 10 nucleotides align to TRBD2. The V segment lost 2 bases and the J segment 1 base; nucleotides outside the gene matches: 7. CDR3 size: 18 residues. Germline CDR1 LGHNT, CDR2 FRNRAP. In DNA, the CDR3 is TGTGCTAGTGGTTTGACGGCTAGCGGGAGTTGGAACACCGGGGAGCTGTTTTTT. Translation gives CASGLTASGSWNTGELFF.

The chain uses TRBV6-2 or TRBV6-3 and TRBJ2-2; the D gene is possibly TRBD2 (6 bases). Deletions cut 5 bases from V and 4 bases from J, with 17 bases between. The CDR3 length is 16 residues. In germline, CDR1 is MNHEY, CDR2 SVGEGT. The DNA of the CDR3 is TGTGCCAGCAGTGGGCCAAATCTAGCGAGCACCGGGGAGCTGTTTTTT. It specifies CASSGPNLASTGELFF.

The DNA of the CDR3 is TGTGCCAGCAGCCGGACAGGGGGCAATTCACCCCTCCACTTT. Protein: CASSRTGGNSPLHF. The chain combines TRBV3-1 (or the pseudogene TRBV3-2) with TRBJ1-6; 11 bases fit TRBD1. Per the germline V gene, CDR1 is LGHDT and CDR2 is YNNKEL (reference sequence). This CDR3 contains 14 residues. J was trimmed by 7 bases and V by 4 bases; bases with no gene match: 0.

The J gene is TRBJ2-7, the V gene TRBV7-2; 7 bases match TRBD1. V was pared by 4 bases and J by 9 bases, with 9 bases of the junction left unmatched. The CDR3 loop spans 13 amino acids. Germline CDR1 is SGHTA and CDR2 is FQGNSA. The CDR3 loop is CASSWDSALGQYF. The CDR3 bases are TGTGCCAGCAGCTGGGACAGTGCGCTCGGGCAGTACTTC.

This clone was seen a few times. The J gene is TRBJ2-5, the V gene TRBV24-1; 10 bases align to TRBD2. Trimming removed 4 bases from V and 2 bases from J; junction bases left unmatched: 3. In germline, CDR1 is KGHDR, CDR2 SFDVKD. This CDR3 has 15 residues. Here the CDR3 DNA reads TGTGCCACCAGTGAGGGTAGCGGGGGGCAAGAGACCCAGTACTTC. Translation: CATSEGSGGQETQYF.

This clone was recorded once. The V call is TRBV9, the J call TRBJ1-3, with 9 bases aligning to TRBD1. Germline lookup yields CDR1 SGDLS and CDR2 YYNGEE. V was clipped by 3 bases and J by 6 bases; unmatched bases: 4. The CDR3 is 14 amino acids. CDR3 nucleotide sequence: TGTGCCAGCAGCGGTACAGGGGGCGAAAACACCATATATTTT. It codes for CASSGTGGENTIYF.